This T cell receptor beta chain comes out of a study of OX40 agonist ivuxolimab in advanced cancers. Study in general: Patients were given ivuxolimab, an antibody that agonizes OX40 (CD134). A history of anti-PD-1, anti-PD-L1 or anti-CTLA-4 therapy was acceptable, and 40% had some.

V lost 2 bases and J 1 base, leaving 2 bases between the germline ends. Germline CDR1 reads MNHEY; CDR2 reads SVGAGI. The CDR3 is made up of 12 amino acids. This clone occurred a few times. Its antigen is not known. Whole-study findings and limits: Clonal expansion from baseline to week 6 occurred in both CD4+ and CD8+ T cells.

Sequenced by immunoSEQ multiplex PCR; TCRdb stores in-frame clones only, minus some. The sample has tens of thousands of clones; over 65% are singletons. This specimen consisted of CD4+ or CD8+ T cells sorted from blood, obtained in a trial of the OX40 agonist ivuxolimab. The rearrangement uses TRBV6-5 and TRBJ1-2; D gene uncertain. The clonotype was recovered from an adult with an advanced solid tumor such as melanoma, head and neck, liver or kidney cancer. The CDR3 is CASSYNNYGYTF. Written as DNA, the CDR3 is TGTGCCAGCAGTTACAATAACTATGGCTACACCTTC.